The clone carrying this T cell receptor beta chain was detected a few times. Its antigen is not identified. This record comes from a study of T-cell memory formation after mild COVID-19. General study findings and limits: Contracting clones from day 15 to 85 had balanced CD4/CD8; later expanders favoured CD4+.

TCRdb reprocessed the 5' RACE reads via MiXCR and lists one record per CDR3 protein. The sample lists 350,000 to 450,000 distinct CDR3 sequences; 25% to 30% were seen once. The CDR3 spans 14 residues. V shed 3 bases, J shed 2 bases, and the junction held 3 bases outside the gene matches. Looked up from germline, CDR1 is LGHDT and CDR2 is YNNKEL (reference sequence). This TCR came from an adult woman who had mild COVID-19 (a few samples of this study predate the infection). Cell type and time point are not known. The sequenced sample consisted of PBMCs or a T cell subset sorted from them (not recorded which). The chain is built from TRBV3-1 and TRBJ1-2, with TRBD1 matching over 7 bases. CDR3 DNA sequence: TGTGCCAGCAGCCAGCCGACAGGGAACTATGGCTACACCTTC. Encoded protein: CASSQPTGNYGYTF.